Shown below are 18 T cell receptor beta chains from a single sample sequenced in a study of T cells of healthy individuals. Each CDR3 protein gets one entry after TCRdb re-called the 5' RACE reads with MiXCR. Of approximately 100,000 distinct CDR3 sequences in the sample, roughly 18% are singletons; the top ten hold more than 5.5%. The origin of the receptors is a human donor in good health.

This clonotype came up a few times. V gene TRBV6-2 or TRBV6-3 combines with J gene TRBJ1-3; D unresolved. The CDR3 extends over 13 amino acids. The V gene lost 9 bases and the J gene lost 0 bases, with 9 bases spanning the gap. The V gene's germline CDR1 is MNHEY and CDR2 SVGEGT. CDR3 loop: CASQRISGNTIYF. The DNA of the CDR3 is TGTGCCAGTCAACGGATCTCTGGAAACACCATATATTTT.

The genes are TRBV27 and TRBJ2-1, with TRBD2 matching over 13 bases. Germline V gives CDR1 MNHEY, CDR2 SMNVEV (reference sequence). Trimming took 5 bases from V and 6 from J; bases not matched to a gene: 7. This CDR3 has 16 amino acids. This CDR3 reads CASSRLAGGRANEQFF. The CDR3 nucleotides are TGTGCCAGCAGTAGACTAGCGGGAGGTAGGGCCAATGAGCAGTTCTTC.

This clonotype was seen a handful of times. V gene TRBV6-7 combines with J gene TRBJ2-3, with 12 bases matching TRBD2. TRBV6-7 is sorted into the ORF group, with uncertain function. Trimming removed 2 bases from V and 2 bases from J; junction bases left unmatched: 5. This CDR3 comprises 17 residues. CDR3 amino acids: CASSYQGLAGPTDTQYF. The CDR3 bases are TGTGCCAGCAGTTACCAAGGACTAGCGGGACCCACAGATACGCAGTATTTT.

The table lists this clonotype with a few counts. This sequence joins TRBV19 and TRBJ1-5, with 10 positions matching TRBD1. V was clipped by 4 bases and J by 6 bases; unmatched bases: 3. The length of the CDR3 is 14 residues. From germline, CDR1 is LNHDA and CDR2 SQIVND (reference sequence). The CDR3 loop is CASSTTGGGQPQHF. DNA for the CDR3: TGTGCCAGTAGTACGACAGGGGGCGGTCAGCCCCAGCATTTT.

In its sample, this clonotype was seen a few times. The chain employs TRBV28 and TRBJ2-2, with D unresolved. The CDR3 has 15 amino acids. Trimming cost V 6 bases and J 1 base, with 12 bases left between them. Germline V CDR1 and CDR2: MDHEN, SYDVKM. The CDR3 sequence is CASSLGEENTGELFF. In DNA, the CDR3 is TGTGCCAGCAGCCTAGGAGAGGAGAACACCGGGGAGCTGTTTTTT.

To note about this clonotype: This may come from a read error, since a much larger clone is one base off. The rearrangement links TRBV18 to TRBJ1-2; tentative D call: TRBD1 (5 bases). CDR1 KGHSH and CDR2 LQKENI come from the germline V gene. The CDR3 loop spans 13 amino acids. For the CDR3, the DNA is TGTGCCAGCTCACCCATGGGGGATTATGGCTACAACTTC. As protein: CASSPMGDYGYNF.

This clonotype has a handful of counts. This sequence joins TRBV7-2 and TRBJ2-6; D call uncertain. There are 14 residues in the CDR3. Germline assignment: CDR1 SGHTA and CDR2 FQGNSA. V dropped 5 bases and J dropped 0 bases, with 5 bases sitting between them. CDR3 DNA: TGTGCCAGCAGCATTAGCTCTGGGGCCAACGTCCTGACTTTC. This sequence encodes CASSISSGANVLTF.

The rearrangement joins TRBV9 to TRBJ2-2; possible D gene TRBD2, 7 bases. The CDR3 has 16 amino acids. Germline-derived CDR1 and CDR2 are SGDLS and YYNGEE. V was trimmed by 4 bases and J by 0 bases, leaving 13 bases between them. Written as DNA, the CDR3 is TGTGCCAGCAGCCCCAGGGGAGGGCCGAACACCGGGGAGCTGTTTTTT. Its protein is CASSPRGGPNTGELFF.

This clonotype has a handful of counts. The V gene is TRBV9, the J gene TRBJ1-5; 9 nucleotides align to TRBD1. This CDR3 is 13 amino acids long. J was trimmed by 7 bases and V by 3 bases; bases with no gene match: 2. Germline V gene data show CDR1 as SGDLS and CDR2 as YYNGEE. The CDR3 nucleotides read TGTGCCAGCAGCGGGACAGGGGAACAGCCCCAGCATTTT. Protein product: CASSGTGEQPQHF.

This chain connects TRBV25-1 to TRBJ2-3; D unresolved. This CDR3 is built from 14 residues. V lost 5 bases to trimming and J lost 4 bases, with 13 bases between them. Germline loops: CDR1 MGHDK, CDR2 SYGVNS. The CDR3 DNA is TGTGCCAGCAGTATGGGATACATCGCAGATACGCAGTATTTT. It is translated as CASSMGYIADTQYF.

This clonotype was observed a few times. The chain uses TRBV7-2 and TRBJ2-7, with D maybe TRBD1 (6 bases). V shed 5 bases and J shed 4 bases, with 9 bases lying between them. The CDR3 is made up of 12 amino acids. Germline CDR1 is SGHTA and CDR2 is FQGNSA. CDR3 sequence (DNA): TGTGCCAGCAGCCCGGACAGATACGAGCAGTACTTC. It codes for CASSPDRYEQYF.

The chain couples TRBV7-2 to TRBJ1-2; weak D call: TRBD1 (5 bases). Trimming took 0 bases from V and 8 from J, leaving 16 bases between them. This CDR3 comprises 15 residues. Looked up from germline, CDR1 is SGHTA and CDR2 is FQGNSA. CDR3 region: CASSLARRPRGGYTF. The CDR3 bases are TGTGCCAGCAGCTTAGCTCGCAGGCCCCGGGGGGGCTACACCTTC.

The table lists this clonotype with a few counts. The V call is TRBV3-1, the J call TRBJ2-5, with TRBD2 identical over 15 bases. Trimming cost V 0 bases and J 5 bases; bases outside gene matches: 10. This CDR3 contains 19 residues. From germline, CDR1 is LGHDT and CDR2 YNNKEL (reference sequence). CDR3 in amino acids: CASSQDPGLAGGLSETQYF. CDR3 DNA: TGTGCCAGCAGCCAAGATCCGGGACTAGCGGGGGGCCTGTCGGAGACCCAGTACTTC.

At least ten counts were recorded for this clonotype. The V gene is TRBV6-2 or TRBV6-3, the J gene TRBJ1-2; D might be TRBD1 (5 bases). Germline V gene data show CDR1 as MNHEY and CDR2 as SVGEGT. V lost 7 bases and J lost 4, with 16 bases in between. The CDR3 runs to 14 residues. CDR3 bases: TGTGCCAGCACCCCACGGGGGGAAATCTATGGCTACACCTTC. Its protein is CASTPRGEIYGYTF.

The chain employs TRBV5-6 and TRBJ1-2, with unresolved D. V was clipped by 2 bases and J by 7 bases, with 9 bases between them. CDR1 is SGHDT, CDR2 YYEEEE, per germline. The CDR3 runs 12 residues. The CDR3 is CASSFHLGGYTF. The DNA for the CDR3 is TGTGCCAGCAGCTTTCACTTGGGTGGCTACACCTTC.

The chain combines TRBV6-2 or TRBV6-3 with TRBJ2-7; no definite D call. Germline V gene sequence: CDR1 MNHEY, CDR2 SVGEGT. Trimming cost V 6 bases and J 0 bases, with 15 bases left between them. The CDR3 consists of 15 residues. The CDR3 sequence: CASRGPGPLSYEQYF. CDR3 coding DNA: TGTGCCAGCAGGGGCCCCGGCCCTCTCTCCTACGAGCAGTACTTC.

This clonotype was recorded at least ten times. This chain joins TRBV10-3 and TRBJ2-7, with D perhaps TRBD2 (6 bases). Trimming cost V 3 bases and J 7 bases, with 10 bases left between them. The CDR3 runs to 12 residues. Germline lookup yields CDR1 ENHRY and CDR2 SYGVKD. CDR3 in amino acids: CAISDVAEEQYF. The CDR3 DNA reads TGTGCCATCAGTGATGTAGCGGAAGAGCAGTACTTC.

The J gene is TRBJ2-3, the V gene TRBV27; no firm D call. The CDR3 sequence is 14 residues long. The germline V and J ends were trimmed by 4 bases and 8 bases, with 16 bases remaining between them. CDR1 and CDR2 from the germline V gene are MNHEY and SMNVEV (reference sequence). The CDR3 here is CASSSKLSGFTQYF. Here the CDR3 DNA reads TGTGCCAGCAGTTCTAAACTATCAGGATTTACGCAGTATTTT.